This TCR beta chain comes out of a study of shared T cell receptors in the human thymus. Trimming stripped 1 base from V and 0 bases from J, with 14 bases between. The germline V gene encodes CDR1 LNHDA and CDR2 SQIVND (reference sequence). The CDR3 has 17 amino acids. The protocol was immunoSEQ multiplex PCR, while the TCRdb copy is restricted to in-frame clones and leaves out a portion. Of about 710,000 clones in the sample, around 87% were seen once. This sample was also put to use in a study of human thymus T cells. From that paper: Corrective heart surgery yielded resections, and these provided the thymus tissue. Among thymic and blood repertoires, usage of V and J genes appeared biased. Among unrelated individuals, related research reported thymic repertoires that overlapped highly.

This sequence originates from a boy younger than two with a congenital heart defect. The V gene is TRBV19, the J gene TRBJ2-3; tentative D call: TRBD1 (6 bases). Specimen: thymocytes. The CDR3 protein is CASSIVGAEASTDTQYF. The CDR3 nucleotides read TGTGCCAGTAGTATAGTGGGGGCGGAAGCTAGCACAGATACGCAGTATTTT.